These 16 T cell receptor beta chains were all obtained from the same sample, sequenced in a study of vaccination and CD4 T cells after COVID-19. The treatment here: approximately 9-day PBMC culture with coronavirus spike peptide pools or control peptides (ViraFEST assay). Antigen specificity for these receptors is unknown. Oncomine TCR Beta short-read sequencing was applied to DNA from cultured CD4+ T cells. A single record per CDR3 protein comes from TCRdb applying MiXCR to the PCR reads. The sample holds several thousand distinct CDR3 sequences; about two thirds are singletons and the top ten take roughly 38%. The sequenced material came from CD4+ T cells from blood, cultured in vitro. Source of these receptors: a human donor who had recovered from COVID-19.

V usage is TRBV20-1 and J usage is TRBJ2-1; 9 bases are shared with TRBD1. Per the germline V gene, CDR1 is DFQATT and CDR2 is SNEGSKA (reference sequence). V lost 5 bases and J lost 6; bases outside the gene matches: 8. This CDR3 spans 14 amino acids. The CDR3, as DNA: TGCAGTGCTCAACAGGGGGCCCCCCCCAATGAGCAGTTCTTC. This codes for CSAQQGAPPNEQFF.

The chain links TRBV19 to TRBJ1-1; 9 bases line up with TRBD1. With 5 bases clipped from V and 4 bases from J, the junction kept 11 bases outside the gene matches. Germline V lookup: CDR1 LNHDA, CDR2 SQIVND (reference sequence). CDR3 length: 16 amino acids. The CDR3 coding sequence is TGTGCCAGTAGTCCGAGGACAGGGGACGGGTTCACTGAAGCTTTCTTT. This codes for CASSPRTGDGFTEAFF.

The V gene is TRBV6-2 or TRBV6-3, the J gene TRBJ1-5, with D possibly matching TRBD1 (6 bases). CDR3 length equals 13 residues. V was cut by 6 bases and J by 7 bases, with 13 bases left in between. From germline, CDR1 is MNHEY and CDR2 SVGEGT. In nucleotides, the CDR3 is TGTGCCAGCAGACGTGGGGGCGGCCAGCCCCAGCATTTT. Its protein product is CASRRGGGQPQHF.

V gene TRBV4-3 combines with J gene TRBJ2-3; D is undetermined. V dropped 0 bases and J dropped 4 bases, with 11 bases sitting between them. This CDR3 region has 15 residues. Germline V gene lookup returns CDR1 LGHNA and CDR2 YSLEER. As DNA, the CDR3 is TGCGCCAGCAGCCAAGATCCGCTAGGACCAGATACGCAGTATTTT. As protein: CASSQDPLGPDTQYF.

The V gene is TRBV28, the J gene TRBJ2-1; 7 bases agree with TRBD2. This CDR3 contains 15 residues. Germline V gene data show CDR1 as MDHEN and CDR2 as SYDVKM. The V and J ends lost 4 bases and 6 bases, in that order; junction bases with no gene match: 9. CDR3 in amino acids: CASSWRRLAGNEQFF. The CDR3 nucleotides read TGTGCCAGCAGTTGGAGGAGACTAGCTGGCAATGAGCAGTTCTTC.

This clonotype has only a few counts. The rearrangement links TRBV6-1 to TRBJ1-5, with TRBD1 as a possible D gene (5 bases). The CDR3 is made up of 13 amino acids. Germline CDR1 reads MNHNS; CDR2 reads SASEGT. Trimming left V 5 bases short and J 9 bases short, with 14 bases between. DNA for the CDR3: TGTGCCAGCAGTACCTACCGGGGACGGCCCCAGCATTTT. The encoded protein is CASSTYRGRPQHF.

The chain is built from TRBV4-1 and TRBJ1-2, with D perhaps matching TRBD1 (5 bases). Germline V gene lookup returns CDR1 MGHRA and CDR2 YSYEKL. Trimming cost V 1 base and J 5 bases, with 20 bases left between them. The CDR3 loop spans 17 amino acids. CDR3 in amino acids: CASSQGGRGRIGYGYTF. In DNA form, the CDR3 reads TGCGCCAGCAGCCAAGGGGGACGAGGGAGGATTGGGTATGGCTACACCTTC.

This rearrangement joins TRBV20-1 to TRBJ2-3; D is undetermined. CDR3 length: 14 amino acids. Germline V gives CDR1 DFQATT, CDR2 SNEGSKA (reference sequence). V was cut by 6 bases and J by 1 base, with 14 bases left in between. CDR3 sequence (DNA): TGCAGTGCGGGCCGGGTGGCAGGCACAGATACGCAGTATTTT. Protein sequence: CSAGRVAGTDTQYF.

The rearrangement joins TRBV7-2 to TRBJ1-5; D is perhaps TRBD1 (6 bases). V shed 2 bases and J shed 2 bases, with 10 bases lying between them. There are 15 residues in the CDR3. Germline V gives CDR1 SGHTA, CDR2 FQGNSA. The DNA for the CDR3 is TGTGCCAGCAGCTTACGGGGGGCGGGCAATCAGCCCCAGCATTTT. This encodes CASSLRGAGNQPQHF.

This chain connects TRBV28 to TRBJ1-1; D is ambiguous. V lost 4 bases to trimming and J lost 0 bases, with 6 bases between them. The CDR3 sequence is 13 residues long. Germline V gene lookup returns CDR1 MDHEN and CDR2 SYDVKM. CDR3 residues: CASSSAVNTEAFF. The CDR3 DNA sequence: TGTGCCAGCAGTTCAGCCGTGAACACTGAAGCTTTCTTT.

This clonotype has more than one count but fewer than ten. This rearrangement joins TRBV20-1 to TRBJ2-1; tentative D call: TRBD2 (6 bases). Germline V CDR1 and CDR2: DFQATT, SNEGSKA (reference sequence). V was trimmed by 4 bases and J by 10 bases, leaving 14 bases between them. The CDR3 length is 12 residues. The CDR3 here is CSANGLSKEQFF. The CDR3 coding sequence is TGCAGTGCTAACGGACTATCGAAAGAGCAGTTCTTC.

The chain joins TRBV5-4 to TRBJ2-1; 12 bases fit TRBD2. Trimming took 6 bases from V and 0 from J; bases not matched to a gene: 7. The CDR3 is made up of 17 amino acids. CDR1 and CDR2 from the germline V gene are SGHNT and YYREEE (reference sequence). CDR3 coding DNA: TGTGCCAGCATGTATTTGACTAGCGGGAGCTCCTACAATGAGCAGTTCTTC. Protein: CASMYLTSGSSYNEQFF.

The chain joins TRBV27 to TRBJ1-5, with 7 bases matching TRBD1. Per germline, CDR1 MNHEY and CDR2 SMNVEV (reference sequence). This CDR3 has 16 amino acids. With 4 bases clipped from V and 4 bases from J, the junction kept 10 bases outside the gene matches. The CDR3 region has the DNA TGTGCCAGCAGTTCATTCCCGGGACAGCTAAATCAGCCCCAGCATTTT. Translated, it gives CASSSFPGQLNQPQHF.

V is TRBV19 and J is TRBJ1-1; D is unclear. There are 13 residues in the CDR3. Germline-derived CDR1 and CDR2 are LNHDA and SQIVND (reference sequence). The ends were cut back, 8 bases at V and 1 base at J, with 11 bases in the middle. CDR3 protein: CASHLLGNTEAFF. The CDR3 nucleotides are TGTGCCAGTCATCTCCTAGGGAACACTGAAGCTTTCTTT.

This sequence joins TRBV30 and TRBJ2-2; D may be TRBD1 (5 bases). Germline CDR1 reads GTSNPN; CDR2 reads SVGIG (reference sequence). The CDR3 totals 13 residues. V was clipped by 5 bases and J by 2 bases, with 9 bases between them. The DNA of the CDR3 is TGTGCCTGGTGTACAGGTAACACCGGGGAGCTGTTTTTT. This gives the protein CAWCTGNTGELFF.

A few counts support this clonotype. V gene TRBV5-4 combines with J gene TRBJ2-2, with 9 bases that match TRBD1. Germline CDR1 is SGHNT and CDR2 is YYREEE (reference sequence). V gave up 2 bases and J gave up 6 bases; unmatched junction bases: 5. The CDR3 is made up of 15 amino acids. CDR3 DNA: TGTGCCAGCAGCTTACTGACAGGGGGGGCCGGGGAGCTGTTTTTT. Protein product: CASSLLTGGAGELFF.